A single TCR beta chain is shown here with its context. Its antigen is not known. The data are from a study of shared clonotypes between healthy human individuals. About the research overall: A donor's plate count was three for CD4 naive and three for CD4 memory; CD8 naive had two and CD8 memory one. General study points: Collection of samples was limited to blood; tissue repertoires likely differ.

Study processing details: There were no quality scores in the junction-only immunoSEQ sequences, so filtering differed. Sequenced by immunoSEQ multiplex PCR; TCRdb stores in-frame clones only, minus some. The D gene and trimming were derived from the DNA, and the V and J assignments and clone size from that table. The data contain 550,000 to 800,000 clones, around 67% of them singletons. CD4+ cells yielded CD45RA+ naive and CD45RA-negative memory subsets. V was shortened by 5 bases and J by 6 bases, with 12 bases between the two germline ends. CDR1 and CDR2 from the germline V gene are GTSNPN and SVGIG (reference sequence). The CDR3 contains 12 residues.

Sequenced sample: memory CD4+ T cells sorted from blood. Subset specified: CD45RA-negative fraction. This rearrangement joins TRBV30 to TRBJ2-3; D not resolved. The clonotype comes from a woman aged 25-40 years in good health. The CDR3 coding sequence is TGTGCCTGGGGGGTTGCAGATGATACGCAGTATTTT. Protein product: CAWGVADDTQYF.